This T cell receptor (beta chain) is from a study of tumor-infiltrating lymphocytes in primary liver carcinoma. For the study at large: Tumor stage was T1-T3 N0M0, and tumor size was about 4 to 10 cm across.

A primer in the constant region served to generate TCR beta cDNA from 500 ng of total RNA. Slightly modified ARM-PCR served as the procedure for the TCR beta libraries. These libraries came from three rounds of nested multiplex PCR. Investigators reported that the first two PCR rounds, at 10 cycles each, used TRBV1-TRBV30 forward primers with a C-beta reverse primer. Each CDR3 protein gets one entry after TCRdb re-called the multiplex PCR reads with MiXCR. The table has hundreds of thousands of distinct CDR3 sequences, over 55% seen once. Study observations and caveats: Because the samples were bulk unsorted, the study did not compare CD4+ and CD8+ repertoires. A significantly higher top-250-clone fraction was recorded for tumors than for blood (p = 0.039).

Concerning this clonotype: Its antigen remains unknown. This could be a read error, since a much larger clone is one nucleotide away.

Unsorted whole blood served as the source of blood RNA, and germline DNA was extracted as well. Before the operation took place, about 4.4 milliliters of peripheral blood were collected. Germline V gene lookup returns CDR1 MNHNY and CDR2 SVGAGI (reference sequence). The CDR3 is 15 amino acids. This sequence originates from a man in his forties with primary liver carcinoma and hepatitis B virus infection. The chain is built from TRBV6-6 and TRBJ1-2; tentatively, D is TRBD1 (5 bases). The source material was peripheral blood. The CDR3 DNA follows: TGTGCCAGCAGTTACTCGAGACAGTCCCGCTTTGGCTACAACTTC. Translating gives CASSYSRQSRFGYNF.